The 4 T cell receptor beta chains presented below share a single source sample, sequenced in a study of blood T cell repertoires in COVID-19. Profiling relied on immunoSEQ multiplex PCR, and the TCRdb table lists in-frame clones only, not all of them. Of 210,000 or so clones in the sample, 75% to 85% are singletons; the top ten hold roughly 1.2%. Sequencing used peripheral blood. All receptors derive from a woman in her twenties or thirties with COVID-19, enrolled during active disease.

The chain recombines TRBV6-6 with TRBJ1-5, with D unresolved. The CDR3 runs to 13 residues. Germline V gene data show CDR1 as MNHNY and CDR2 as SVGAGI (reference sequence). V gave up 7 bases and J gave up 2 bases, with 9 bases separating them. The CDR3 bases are TGTGCCAGCACATTACTAGGCAATCAGCCCCAGCATTTT. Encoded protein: CASTLLGNQPQHF.

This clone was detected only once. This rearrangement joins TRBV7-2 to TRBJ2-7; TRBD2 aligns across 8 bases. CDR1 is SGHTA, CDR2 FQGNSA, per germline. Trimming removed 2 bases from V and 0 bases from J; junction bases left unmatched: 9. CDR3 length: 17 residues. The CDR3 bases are TGTGCCAGCAGCTTATGGGCTAGCGGGTTGAGCTCCTACGAGCAGTACTTC. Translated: CASSLWASGLSSYEQYF.

The chain's CDR3 is CASSPGAGAYEQYF. The CDR3 nucleotides are TGTGCCAGCAGTCCAGGAGCGGGAGCCTACGAGCAGTACTTC. The rearrangement uses TRBV5-5 and TRBJ2-7; 8 bases align to TRBD2. Looked up from germline, CDR1 is SGHKS and CDR2 is YYEKEE (reference sequence). The J segment lost 2 bases and the V segment lost 5 bases, leaving 6 bases of the junction unmatched. This CDR3 is built from 14 residues.

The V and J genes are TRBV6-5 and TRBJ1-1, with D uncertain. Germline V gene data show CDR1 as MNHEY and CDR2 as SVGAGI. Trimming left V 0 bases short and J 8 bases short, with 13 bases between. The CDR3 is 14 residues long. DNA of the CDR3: TGTGCCAGCAGTTACTCGAGTACCGCCAGGGAAGCTTTCTTT. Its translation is CASSYSSTAREAFF.